The rows below give T cell receptor beta chains drawn from one sample of a study of blood T cell repertoires in COVID-19. Data came from immunoSEQ multiplex PCR; TCRdb stores just in-frame clones and leaves some out. This sample carries hundreds of thousands of clones, less than 85% of them seen once, and the ten largest clones take 2.5% to 3%. Sequencing used peripheral blood. The receptors stem from a woman between 65 and 79 years old with active or convalescent COVID-19. The CDR3 runs from the conserved cysteine through the conserved F or W. The D gene is left open where the match is weak. Size values are once, few and many counts, or a class for expanded clones, and some rows have none.

clone size	D gene	J gene	V gene	CDR3 protein	CDR3 DNA
few	TRBD1	TRBJ1-2	TRBV18	CASSPGQDGYGYTF	TGTGCCAGCTCACCGGGACAGGATGGCTATGGCTACACCTTC
few	-	TRBJ1-4	TRBV6-6	CASRSGPSATNEKLFF	TGTGCCAGCAGGAGCGGGCCGTCTGCAACTAATGAAAAACTGTTTTTT
-	TRBD2	TRBJ2-1	TRBV7-9	CASSPSGLAGVSVF	TGTGCCAGCAGCCCGTCTGGGCTAGCGGGAGTGTCGGTCTTC
-	TRBD1	TRBJ1-2	TRBV18	CASSPGPTGGYGYTF	TGTGCCAGCTCACCAGGGCCTACAGGGGGCTATGGCTACACCTTC
once	TRBD1	TRBJ1-2	TRBV18	CASSQDRSNYGYTF	TGTGCCAGCTCCCAGGACAGGTCTAACTATGGCTACACCTTC
-	TRBD2	TRBJ2-1	TRBV6-5	CASNSPGASGQFF	TGTGCCAGCAACAGCCCCGGGGCTAGCGGGCAGTTCTTC
-	TRBD2	TRBJ2-1	TRBV10-1	CASSEISGGFSYNEQFF	TGCGCCAGCAGTGAGATTAGCGGGGGGTTTTCCTACAATGAGCAGTTCTTC
-	-	TRBJ1-1	TRBV7-8	CASSLIIRSEAFF	TGTGCCAGCAGCTTAATAATCAGGTCTGAAGCTTTCTTT
-	TRBD1	TRBJ2-7	TRBV28	CASIPGQGASEQYF	TGTGCCAGCATACCCGGGCAGGGGGCATCCGAGCAGTACTTC
-	-	TRBJ1-1	TRBV5-1	CASSLGPSNTEAFF	TGCGCCAGCAGCTTGGGTCCCAGTAACACTGAAGCTTTCTTT
-	-	TRBJ1-1	TRBV7-9	CASSRGEEDTEAFF	TGTGCCAGCAGCCGCGGGGAAGAGGACACTGAAGCTTTCTTT
-	TRBD1	TRBJ1-2	TRBV19	CASSSLTGTGHGYTF	TGTGCCAGTAGTAGCCTGACCGGGACAGGGCACGGCTACACCTTC
-	-	TRBJ2-2	TRBV2	CASSETSRGTGELFF	TGTGCCAGCAGTGAAACGTCCAGGGGAACCGGGGAGCTGTTTTTT
-	TRBD1	TRBJ1-4	TRBV30	CAWSRTGKGEKLFF	TGTGCCTGGAGTAGGACAGGGAAAGGCGAAAAACTGTTTTTT
-	-	TRBJ2-1	TRBV5-4	CASSLDIGENNEQFF	TGTGCCAGCAGCTTGGATATCGGGGAGAACAATGAGCAGTTCTTC
-	-	TRBJ1-3	TRBV14	CASSRRTAGNTIYF	TGTGCCAGCAGCCGCCGGACAGCTGGAAACACCATATATTTT
-	-	TRBJ1-2	TRBV29-1	CSAGEGLDYGYTF	TGCAGCGCGGGGGAGGGGCTAGACTATGGCTACACCTTC
once	TRBD1	TRBJ1-6	TRBV27	CASSSTGGYSPLHF	TGTGCCAGCAGTAGTACAGGGGGGTATTCACCCCTCCACTTT
once	-	TRBJ2-1	TRBV7-2	CASSLASAVSYNEQFF	TGTGCCAGCAGCTTAGCTAGCGCTGTCTCCTACAATGAGCAGTTCTTC
-	-	TRBJ2-3	TRBV7-2	CASSLARLAVYGQYF	TGTGCCAGCAGCTTAGCGCGGCTAGCTGTATACGGGCAGTATTTT
-	TRBD2	TRBJ2-3	TRBV5-4	CASSFLLAGAGTDTQYF	TGTGCCAGCAGCTTCCTACTAGCGGGGGCCGGCACAGATACGCAGTATTTT
-	TRBD1	TRBJ1-3	TRBV28	CASSGQGDTIYF	TGTGCCAGCAGTGGACAGGGTGACACCATATATTTT
-	-	TRBJ1-1	TRBV2	CASSEFLYTEAFF	TGTGCCAGCAGTGAGTTTCTATACACTGAAGCTTTCTTT
many	TRBD1	TRBJ2-7	TRBV2	CASRGTGLYEQYF	TGTGCCAGCAGGGGGACAGGGCTCTACGAGCAGTACTTC